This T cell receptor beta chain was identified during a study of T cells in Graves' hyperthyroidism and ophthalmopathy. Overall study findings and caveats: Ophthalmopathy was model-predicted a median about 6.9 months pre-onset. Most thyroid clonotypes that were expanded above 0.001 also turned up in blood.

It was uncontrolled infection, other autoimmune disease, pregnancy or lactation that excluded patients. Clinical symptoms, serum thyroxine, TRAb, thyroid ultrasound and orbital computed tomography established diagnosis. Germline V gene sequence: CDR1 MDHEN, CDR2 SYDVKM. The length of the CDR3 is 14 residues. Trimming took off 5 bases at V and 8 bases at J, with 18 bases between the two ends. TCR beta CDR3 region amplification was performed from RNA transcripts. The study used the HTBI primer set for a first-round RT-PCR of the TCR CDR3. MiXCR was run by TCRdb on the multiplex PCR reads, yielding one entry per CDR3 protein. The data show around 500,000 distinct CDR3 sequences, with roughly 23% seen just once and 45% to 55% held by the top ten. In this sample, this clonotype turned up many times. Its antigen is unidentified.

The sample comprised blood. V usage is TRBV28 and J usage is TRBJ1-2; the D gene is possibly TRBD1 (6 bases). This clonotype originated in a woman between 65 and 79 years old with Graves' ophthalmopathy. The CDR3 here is CASSPEGHPRGYTF. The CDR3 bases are TGTGCCAGCAGTCCGGAGGGACACCCGCGGGGCTACACCTTC.